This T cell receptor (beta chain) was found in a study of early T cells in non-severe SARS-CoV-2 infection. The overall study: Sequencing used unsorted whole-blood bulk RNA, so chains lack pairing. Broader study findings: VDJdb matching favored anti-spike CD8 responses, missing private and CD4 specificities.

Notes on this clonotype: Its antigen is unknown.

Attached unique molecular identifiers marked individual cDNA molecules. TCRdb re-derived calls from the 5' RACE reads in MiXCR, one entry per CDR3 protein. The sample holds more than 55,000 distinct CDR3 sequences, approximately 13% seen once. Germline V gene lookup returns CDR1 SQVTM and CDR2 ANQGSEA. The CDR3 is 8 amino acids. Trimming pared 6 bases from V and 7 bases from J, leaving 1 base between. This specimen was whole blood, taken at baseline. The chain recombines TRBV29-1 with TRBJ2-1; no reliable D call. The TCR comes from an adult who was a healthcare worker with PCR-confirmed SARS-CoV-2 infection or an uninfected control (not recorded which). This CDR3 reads CSVNEQFF. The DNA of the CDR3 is TGCAGCGTGAATGAGCAGTTCTTC.